This T cell receptor beta chain was retrieved from a study of T cells in Graves' hyperthyroidism and ophthalmopathy (dated by TCRdb to the late 2010s). About the study as a whole: Peripheral blood was collected at initial diagnosis, before any treatment. To identify distinguishing TCR V-J signatures, a discovery cohort of about 100 patients was used, comprising some 45 with Graves' ophthalmopathy and 57 with stable Graves' hyperthyroidism. Prospective prediction of ophthalmopathy was tested in an independent validation cohort of 18 to 20 hyperthyroidism patients and approximately 17 patients who later progressed to ophthalmopathy. The 100 or so discovery patients were randomly divided into training and test sets at a 7:3 ratio. Thyroid tissue and blood T-cell repertoires from about six Graves' hyperthyroidism patients were also compared in the study. After sampling, hyperthyroidism patients received methimazole starting at 30 mg daily, and ophthalmopathy patients received high-dose intravenous methylprednisolone. The paper describes TCR Vbeta CDR3 sequencing of 135 peripheral blood samples, made up of under 50 ophthalmopathy patients, approximately 76 hyperthyroidism patients and about 17 progressor patients.

TCR beta CDR3 regions were amplified from RNA transcripts. The first round of RT-PCR for the TCR CDR3 was performed with the HTBI primer set and the Qiagen OneStep RT-PCR kit. A second multiplex PCR round built the libraries, followed by size selection and purification. The libraries were sequenced on an Illumina HiSeq2000 using paired-end 100 bp reads. Per the original workflow: SOAPnuke was used to process the raw data, throwing out any read that contained adapters or uncalled bases, had a mean Phred below 15, or lacked an exact constant-primer or identifier match. High-quality paired reads were merged using COPE v1.2.5, and each unique nucleotide sequence was defined as a clonotype. MiTCR v1.1 was used to align clonotypes to the IMGT TRBV, TRBD and TRBJ reference segments. The analysis was restricted to V-J combinations with a frequency above 0.0001, which together covered just over 98% of the repertoires. A TCS score was defined as the ratio of F50 (clonal expansion) to E x V (chaos), with BLOSUM62-based TCRdist applied between CDR3 peptides within each V-J. Welch's t-statistics and random forest reduced 450 to 600 V-J features to 13, which were used in a naive Bayes classifier (R e1071). The public sequencing data were trimmed at Q25 with fastp and processed into clonotypes with MiXCR by TCRdb, which kept only in-frame beta chains. One record per CDR3 amino acid sequence lists the most common genes and DNA. TCRdb, not the original authors, processed these V and J calls. A total of fewer than 350,000 distinct CDR3 sequences appear in this sample, 15% to 20% of them only once. About 16% of the sample goes to the ten largest clones.

The investigation overall reported the following: A model built on a 13 V-J signature distinguished ophthalmopathy from stable hyperthyroidism, reaching over 85% sensitivity and under 84% specificity in cross-validation and 80%/75% in testing. No statistical method was used to set the sample size in advance, and investigators knew the group allocation. Most expanded thyroid clonotypes (frequency above 0.001) were also detected in blood, suggesting blood repertoires may reflect thyroid immune responses. In validation, the model predicted progression to ophthalmopathy with 55% to 71% sensitivity and approximately 74% specificity, a median of approximately 6.5 months before onset.

In the ophthalmopathy patients, disease was moderately to severely active, with a Clinical Activity Score of 3 or more, a NOSPECS grade of 4 or more, and a duration of less than 3 months. Any patient with an uncontrolled infection, another autoimmune disease, pregnancy or lactation was excluded. Diagnoses were established on the basis of clinical symptoms, serum thyroxine and TRAb, thyroid ultrasound, and orbital computed tomography. PBMCs were isolated from about 10 ml of fresh peripheral blood by Ficoll-Paque density gradient centrifugation. Total RNA was extracted using Trizol reagent, and RNA quality was assessed on an Agilent 2100 Bioanalyzer. In its sample, this clonotype was seen a few times. This receptor's antigen is unknown. No base quality information exists; no much larger clone differs at one position. Sequencing was performed on blood. The source of this sequence is a woman in her thirties or forties with Graves' ophthalmopathy.

The CDR3 protein sequence reads: CASSQGDRENEQYF. The nucleotides read TGTGCCAGCAGCCAAGGGGACAGGGAGAACGAGCAGTACTTC. The rearrangement joined TRBV4-2 to TRBJ2-7; TRBD1 matches 9 bases in the middle. As encoded in the germline V gene, CDR1 is LGHNA while CDR2 is YNFKEQ. Inclusive of the bounding cysteine and phenylalanine, the CDR3 is 14 residues long. Of all the DNA, just the CDR3 is kept, 42 bases in frame from base 1. The germline V and J ends show losses of 1 base and 5 bases respectively, and no gene match explains 3 bases of the junction.